This TCR beta chain was retrieved from a study of T cells in localized non-small cell lung cancer. Study observations and caveats: Uninvolved adjacent lung had higher T cell clonality than tumor and all other tissues. Of the top 100 tumor clones, median 57 were in adjacent lung, 25 to 30 among its top 100. One tumor region alone was sequenced, and heterogeneity therefore remains possible.

Produced via immunoSEQ multiplex PCR; TCRdb's table is partial and in-frame only. The table has 9,000 or so clones, roughly nine tenths seen once. V lost 3 bases, J lost 2 bases, and 20 bases lay in between. The CDR3 extends over 17 amino acids. Per the germline V gene, CDR1 is SGHRS and CDR2 is YFSETQ. Concerning this clone: As yet, its antigen is unknown.

The source of this sequence is a woman aged 40-70 years with stage I squamous cell lung carcinoma. The chain carries TRBV5-1 and TRBJ2-5, with TRBD1 as a possible D gene (5 bases). Sequenced material: peripheral blood, taken before any cancer treatment. The CDR3 here is CASSSRGYDSLQETQYF. CDR3 in DNA: TGCGCCAGCAGCTCGAGAGGCTACGACAGCCTACAAGAGACCCAGTACTTC.